What follows describes a single T cell receptor (beta chain). The record originates from a study of T cells after somatic rescue of genetic block. Repertoires were generated with immunoSEQ multiplex PCR, while TCRdb's copy carries only in-frame clones and drops some. In the table there are roughly 51,000 clones, about 96% of which are singletons. Trimming removed 5 bases from V and 4 bases from J, with 6 bases in between. This CDR3 spans 12 amino acids. CDR1 is SGHRS and CDR2 is YFSETQ in the germline V gene. The sample was peripheral blood mononuclear cells (PBMCs). The origin of this receptor is a child less than two years old. The chain uses TRBV5-1 and TRBJ2-2; D unclear. The CDR3 reads CASRVLTGELFF. CDR3 DNA: TGCGCCAGCAGGGTCCTCACCGGGGAGCTGTTTTTT.